This T cell receptor beta chain comes out of a study of PD-1 blockade in classical Hodgkin lymphoma. Study-level background: Patients got intravenous nivolumab 3 mg/kg every 2 weeks.

Study observations and caveats: It was CD4+ TCR diversity, not CD8+, that rose significantly by C4D1. Exclusion was the outcome for patients who began nivolumab under 1 year after ASCT. Baseline diversity resembling that of newly diagnosed patients was seen in complete responders.

About this clone: The antigen is not known.

Each patient's relapse followed autologous stem cell transplantation, and brentuximab vedotin exposure varied. Using magnetic negative selection, the CD4+ T cells were separated out of thawed PBMCs. TCRdb's copy holds only in-frame clones and misses some; the assay was immunoSEQ multiplex PCR. The sample lists about 35,000 clones, approximately 90% occurring once. The V gene's germline CDR1 is MDHEN and CDR2 SYDVKM. The trim removed 7 bases at V and 4 bases at J, leaving 7 bases unmatched. CDR3 length: 15 amino acids. The source was CD4+ T cells from blood, collected at baseline. The chain has TRBV28 and TRBJ2-5; 12 nucleotides align to TRBD2. This TCR was recovered from a human donor with classical Hodgkin lymphoma. The DNA for the CDR3 is TGTGCCAGCAACCTAGCGGGAGGGCGAGGAGAGACCCAGTACTTC. This gives the protein CASNLAGGRGETQYF.